The 6 T cell receptor beta chains in this list originate from one sample, sequenced in a study of blood T cell repertoires in COVID-19. Libraries were prepared by immunoSEQ multiplex PCR; TCRdb keeps only in-frame clonotypes and omits some of them. The profile covers around 81,000 clones, with 84% appearing a single time and around 12% taken by the ten largest. The sequencing input was peripheral blood. These receptors all come from a human donor in a cohort sampled during active COVID-19.

The chain employs TRBV18 and TRBJ1-2, with D possibly TRBD1 on 5 matching bases. Germline V gene sequence: CDR1 KGHSH, CDR2 LQKENI. Trimming shortened V by 6 bases and J by 6 bases, and 17 bases separated the two germline ends. The CDR3 has 14 amino acids. CDR3 DNA: TGTGCCAGCTCCTCCACCCGGGAGGGGCATGGCTACACCTTC. This codes for CASSSTREGHGYTF.

The rearrangement uses TRBV10-3 and TRBJ1-3; 7 bases line up with TRBD1. Germline V CDR1 and CDR2: ENHRY, SYGVKD. V was pared by 4 bases and J by 2 bases, with 8 bases of the junction left unmatched. This CDR3 contains 16 residues. In nucleotides, the CDR3 is TGTGCCATCAGTGGGGAACAGGGGTTGACTGGAAACACCATATATTTT. Translating gives CAISGEQGLTGNTIYF.

The chain couples TRBV4-1 to TRBJ1-2; no clear D. The germline CDR1 and CDR2 sequences are MGHRA and YSYEKL. This CDR3 has 18 amino acids. V lost 1 base and J lost 2, with 20 bases in between. The CDR3 region is CASSQVFIGSRHNYGYTF. In DNA form, the CDR3 reads TGCGCCAGCAGCCAAGTTTTCATCGGCAGCAGGCACAACTATGGCTACACCTTC.

CDR3 region: CASSYRARDTEAFF. As DNA, the CDR3 is TGTGCCAGCAGTTACAGGGCAAGGGACACTGAAGCTTTCTTT. V gene TRBV27 combines with J gene TRBJ1-1, with a weak D call TRBD1 (6 bases). Trimming cost V 4 bases and J 3 bases, with 12 bases left between them. The CDR3 is 14 residues long. Germline CDR1 reads MNHEY; CDR2 reads SMNVEV (reference sequence).

The rearrangement links TRBV28 to TRBJ2-7; no reliable D call. Trimming cost V 5 bases and J 3 bases, with 11 bases left between them. The CDR3 extends over 13 amino acids. Germline CDR1 reads MDHEN; CDR2 reads SYDVKM. The CDR3 reads CASSNPNDYEQYF. CDR3 DNA: TGTGCCAGCAGTAACCCTAACGACTACGAGCAGTACTTC.

The rearrangement uses TRBV15 and TRBJ1-3; the D is unclear. The CDR3 loop spans 14 amino acids. Germline V gene sequence: CDR1 LNHNV, CDR2 YYDKDF (reference sequence). V shed 5 bases and J shed 0 bases, with 8 bases lying between them. This CDR3 reads CATSSSRSGNTIYF. The CDR3 DNA reads TGTGCCACCAGCTCTAGCCGCTCTGGAAACACCATATATTTT.